Listed here is a single TCR beta chain. The V and J ends lost 0 bases and 7 bases respectively, with 8 bases between them. This CDR3 comprises 14 residues. Germline assignment: CDR1 SGHDT and CDR2 YYEEEE. The data stem from a study of blood T cell repertoires in COVID-19. Study-wide context: The United States, Italy and Spain were the sources of the acute and convalescent COVID-19 samples. In each case, the material was cDNA or gDNA derived from T cells, B-cell-depleted T cells, or PBMCs.

Original methodology: Amplification from reference gene primers served as the basis for estimated nucleated cell counts. Measured with immunoSEQ multiplex PCR; TCRdb has only the in-frame clones, and not every one. V and J calls and clone size come straight from that table; D and trimming were deduced from the DNA. The sample lists about 270,000 clones, roughly 83% occurring once. Seattle enrolled patients during active infection and tracked them longitudinally. The clonotype comes from a human donor with COVID-19, enrolled during active disease. The donor label of this sample is uncertain. This chain connects TRBV5-6 to TRBJ1-6; D is uncertain. The sample consisted of peripheral blood. CDR3 coding DNA: TGTGCCAGCAGCTTGGCGGGATACAATTCACCCCTCCACTTT. This gives the protein CASSLAGYNSPLHF.